This note documents a single T cell receptor beta chain sequence. What it binds is unknown. This specimen comes from a study of T cell responses to AZD1222 COVID-19 vaccine. Trimming removed 4 bases at V and 2 bases at J, with 6 bases between. The length of the CDR3 is 14 residues. Germline V gene data show CDR1 as SNHLY and CDR2 as FYNNEI. General study findings and limits: Seropositive at baseline were only a handful of AZD1222 recipients. Donors were mostly white British, more females; clonal diversity possibly underestimated. The breadth and depth of Spike-specific TCRs increased once two AZD1222 doses had been given.

The data were produced by immunoSEQ multiplex PCR, yet TCRdb's version contains in-frame clones alone and is incomplete. The profile shows 100,000 to 150,000 clones, approximately 92% of them singletons. V gene TRBV2 combines with J gene TRBJ2-6, with a weak D call TRBD2 (6 bases). Source: peripheral blood, taken on day 0 of AZD1222 vaccination. This clonotype originated in an adult in good health. The CDR3 coding sequence is TGTGCCAGCAGTGCTAGCGCTGGGGCCAACGTCCTGACTTTC. Its protein is CASSASAGANVLTF.